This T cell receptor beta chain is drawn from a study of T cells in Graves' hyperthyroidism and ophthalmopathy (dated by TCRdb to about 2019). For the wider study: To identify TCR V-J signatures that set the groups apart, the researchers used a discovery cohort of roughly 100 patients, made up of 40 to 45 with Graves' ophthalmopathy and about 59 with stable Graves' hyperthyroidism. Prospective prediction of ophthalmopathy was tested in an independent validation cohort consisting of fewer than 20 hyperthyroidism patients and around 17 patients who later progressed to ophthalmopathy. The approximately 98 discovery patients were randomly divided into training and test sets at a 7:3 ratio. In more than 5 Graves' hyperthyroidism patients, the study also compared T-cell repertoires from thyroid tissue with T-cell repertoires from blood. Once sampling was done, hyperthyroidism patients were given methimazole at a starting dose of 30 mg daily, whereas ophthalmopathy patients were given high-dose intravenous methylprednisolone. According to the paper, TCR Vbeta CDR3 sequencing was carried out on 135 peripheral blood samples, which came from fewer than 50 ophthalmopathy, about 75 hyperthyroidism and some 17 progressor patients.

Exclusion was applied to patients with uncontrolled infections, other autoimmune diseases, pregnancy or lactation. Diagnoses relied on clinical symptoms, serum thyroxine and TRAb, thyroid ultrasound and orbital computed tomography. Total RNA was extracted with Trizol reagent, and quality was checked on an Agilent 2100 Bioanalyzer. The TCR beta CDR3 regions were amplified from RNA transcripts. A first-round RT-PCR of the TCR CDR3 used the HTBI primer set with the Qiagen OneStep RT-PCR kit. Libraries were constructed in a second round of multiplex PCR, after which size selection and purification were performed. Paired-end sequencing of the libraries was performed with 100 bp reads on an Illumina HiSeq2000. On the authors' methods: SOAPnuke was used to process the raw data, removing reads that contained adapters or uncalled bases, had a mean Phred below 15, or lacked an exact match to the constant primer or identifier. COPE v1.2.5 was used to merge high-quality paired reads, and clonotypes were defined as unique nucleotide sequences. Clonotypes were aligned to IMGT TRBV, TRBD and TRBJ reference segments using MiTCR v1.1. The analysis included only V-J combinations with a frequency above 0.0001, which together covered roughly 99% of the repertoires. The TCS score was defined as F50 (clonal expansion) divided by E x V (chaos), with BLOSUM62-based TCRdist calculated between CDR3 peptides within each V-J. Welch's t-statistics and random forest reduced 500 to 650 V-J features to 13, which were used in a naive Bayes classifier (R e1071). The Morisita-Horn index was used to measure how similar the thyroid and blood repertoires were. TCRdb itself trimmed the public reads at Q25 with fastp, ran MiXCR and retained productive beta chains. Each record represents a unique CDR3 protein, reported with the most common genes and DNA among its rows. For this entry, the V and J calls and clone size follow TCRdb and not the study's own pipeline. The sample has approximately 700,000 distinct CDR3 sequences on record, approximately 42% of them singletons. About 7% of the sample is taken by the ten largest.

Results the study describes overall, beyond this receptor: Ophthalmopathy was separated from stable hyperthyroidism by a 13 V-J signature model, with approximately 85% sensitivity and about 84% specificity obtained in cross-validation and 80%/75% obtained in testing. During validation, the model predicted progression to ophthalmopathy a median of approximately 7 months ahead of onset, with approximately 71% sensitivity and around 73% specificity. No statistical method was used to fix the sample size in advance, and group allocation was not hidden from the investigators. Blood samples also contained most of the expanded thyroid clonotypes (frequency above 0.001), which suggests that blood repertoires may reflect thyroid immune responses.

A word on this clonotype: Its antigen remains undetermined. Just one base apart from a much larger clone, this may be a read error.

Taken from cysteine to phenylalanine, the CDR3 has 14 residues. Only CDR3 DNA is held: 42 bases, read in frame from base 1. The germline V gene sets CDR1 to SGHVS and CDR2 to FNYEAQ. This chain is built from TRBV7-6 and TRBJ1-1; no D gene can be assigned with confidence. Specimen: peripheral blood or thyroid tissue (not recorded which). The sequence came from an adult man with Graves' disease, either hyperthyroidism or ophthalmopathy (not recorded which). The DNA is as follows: TGTGTCAGCAGCTTAGCGGTTGCGAACACTGAAGCTTTCTTT. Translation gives CVSSLAVANTEAFF. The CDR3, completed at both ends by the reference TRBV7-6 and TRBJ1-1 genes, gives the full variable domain GAGVSQSPRYKVTKRGQDVALRCDPISGHVSLYWYRQALGQGPEFLTYFNYEAQQDKSGLPNDRFSAERPEGSISTLTIQRTEQRDSAMYRCVSSLAVANTEAFFGQGTRLTVV.